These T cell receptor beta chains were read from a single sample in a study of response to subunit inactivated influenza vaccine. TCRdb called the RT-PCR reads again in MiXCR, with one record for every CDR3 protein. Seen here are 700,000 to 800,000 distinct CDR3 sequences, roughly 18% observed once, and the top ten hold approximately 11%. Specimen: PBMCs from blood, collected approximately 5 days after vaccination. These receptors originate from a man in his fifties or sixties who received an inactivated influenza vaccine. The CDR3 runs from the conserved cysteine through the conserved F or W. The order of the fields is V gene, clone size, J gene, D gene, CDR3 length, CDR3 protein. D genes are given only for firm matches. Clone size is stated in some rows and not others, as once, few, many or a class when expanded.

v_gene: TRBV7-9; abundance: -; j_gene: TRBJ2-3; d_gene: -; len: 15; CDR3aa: CASSLVVGNTDTQYF
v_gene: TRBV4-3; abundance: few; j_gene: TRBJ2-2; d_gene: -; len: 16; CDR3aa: CASSQESFANTGELFF
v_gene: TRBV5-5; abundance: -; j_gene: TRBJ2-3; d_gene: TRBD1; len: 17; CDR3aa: CASSLAGTGTSTDTQYF
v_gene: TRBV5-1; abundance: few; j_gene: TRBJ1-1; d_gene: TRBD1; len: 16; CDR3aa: CASSFTTGGANTEAFF
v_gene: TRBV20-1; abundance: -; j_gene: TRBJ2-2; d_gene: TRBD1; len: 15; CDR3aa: CSASPQGARTGELFF
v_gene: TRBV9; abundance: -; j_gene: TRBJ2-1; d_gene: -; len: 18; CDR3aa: CASSVGGPTTRARDEQFF
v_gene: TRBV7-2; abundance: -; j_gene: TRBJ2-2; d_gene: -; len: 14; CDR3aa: CASSLPLNTGELFF
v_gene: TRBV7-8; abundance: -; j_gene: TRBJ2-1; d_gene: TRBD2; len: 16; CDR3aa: CASSLGLARGRDEQFF
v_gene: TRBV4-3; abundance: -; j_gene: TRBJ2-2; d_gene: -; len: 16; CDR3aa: CASSQESTVNFGELFF
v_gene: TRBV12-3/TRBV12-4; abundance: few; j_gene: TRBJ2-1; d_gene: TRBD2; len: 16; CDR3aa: CASSLGGLLAGGEGFF
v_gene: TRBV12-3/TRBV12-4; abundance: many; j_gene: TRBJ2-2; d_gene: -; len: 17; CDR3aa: CASSKPTPQSNTGELFF
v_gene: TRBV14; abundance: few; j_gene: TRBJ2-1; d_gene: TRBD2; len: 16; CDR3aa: CASSRWGREGLSEQFF
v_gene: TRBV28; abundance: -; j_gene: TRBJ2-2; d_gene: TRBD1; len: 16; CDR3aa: CASSRAGQVNTGELFF
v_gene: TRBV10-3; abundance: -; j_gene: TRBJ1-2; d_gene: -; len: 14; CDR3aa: CAISESTESYGYTF
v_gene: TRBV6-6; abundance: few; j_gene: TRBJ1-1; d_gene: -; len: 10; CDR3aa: CASGNTEAFF
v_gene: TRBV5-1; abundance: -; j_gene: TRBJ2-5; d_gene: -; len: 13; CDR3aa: CASSRRAEETQYF
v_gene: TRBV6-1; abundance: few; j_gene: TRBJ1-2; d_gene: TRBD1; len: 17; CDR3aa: CASSPRTGSRGGYGYTF
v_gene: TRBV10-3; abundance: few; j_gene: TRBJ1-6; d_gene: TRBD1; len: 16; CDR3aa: CAISEWDRGLDSPLHF
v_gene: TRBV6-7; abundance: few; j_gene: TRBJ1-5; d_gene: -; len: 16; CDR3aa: CASSYSGLNPNQPQHF
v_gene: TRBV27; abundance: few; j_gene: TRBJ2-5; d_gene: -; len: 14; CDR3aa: CASSLTARGQTQYF